Listed below are T cell receptor beta chains from one sample, sequenced in a study of shared clonotypes between healthy human individuals. Only in-frame clones appear in the TCRdb table, and some are missing; sequencing was by immunoSEQ multiplex PCR. The sample contains millions of clones, 80% to 95% of which appear only once. Sequencing input: naive CD4+ T cells from PBMCs. The receptors shown here come from a man younger than 30 in good health. Some clones in this sample may be carry-over from other donors' samples. Both conserved end residues are part of each CDR3. The order of the fields is J gene, V gene, D gene, clone size, CDR3 length, CDR3 DNA, CDR3 protein. D genes are given only for firm matches. The size of a clone is reported for some rows only, either as once, few or many, or as a class for expanded clones.

J gene: TRBJ1-1
V gene: TRBV9
D gene: -
clone size: once
CDR3 length: 15
CDR3 DNA: TGTGCCAGCAGCGTAGCCCCCCGTGGATATGGTGAAGCTTTCTTT
CDR3 protein: CASSVAPRGYGEAFF

J gene: TRBJ2-1
V gene: TRBV5-1
D gene: -
clone size: once
CDR3 length: 13
CDR3 DNA: TGCGCCAGCAGCGCAGATCCTTACAATGAGCAGTTCTTC
CDR3 protein: CASSADPYNEQFF

J gene: TRBJ1-5
V gene: TRBV5-1
D gene: TRBD1
clone size: -
CDR3 length: 19
CDR3 DNA: TGCGCCAGCAGCTTGGTACCAACCGGGACAGGATCTGGCAATCAGCCCCAGCATTTT
CDR3 protein: CASSLVPTGTGSGNQPQHF

J gene: TRBJ1-1
V gene: TRBV25-1
D gene: TRBD1
clone size: few
CDR3 length: 15
CDR3 DNA: TGTGCCAGCAGTGTCGACAGGGGGCTTAGCACTGAAGCTTTCTTT
CDR3 protein: CASSVDRGLSTEAFF

J gene: TRBJ2-4
V gene: TRBV7-2
D gene: -
clone size: -
CDR3 length: 15
CDR3 DNA: TGTGCCAGCAGCTTCCCAGGATTAGCCAAAAACATTCAGTACTTC
CDR3 protein: CASSFPGLAKNIQYF

J gene: TRBJ2-7
V gene: TRBV5-1
D gene: TRBD2
clone size: -
CDR3 length: 14
CDR3 DNA: TGCGCCAGCAGCCTTTCGGGCGGGAGGACCGAGCAGTACTTC
CDR3 protein: CASSLSGGRTEQYF

J gene: TRBJ1-5
V gene: TRBV28
D gene: -
clone size: -
CDR3 length: 12
CDR3 DNA: TGTGCCAGCAGTGTACAGAATCAGCCCCAGCATTTT
CDR3 protein: CASSVQNQPQHF

J gene: TRBJ2-1
V gene: TRBV28
D gene: -
clone size: -
CDR3 length: 16
CDR3 DNA: TGTGCCAGTCCCCCCAGTTTATCTTGGCGAACCAATGAGCAGTTCTTC
CDR3 protein: CASPPSLSWRTNEQFF

J gene: TRBJ2-7
V gene: TRBV11-3
D gene: -
clone size: -
CDR3 length: 14
CDR3 DNA: TGTGCCAGCAGCTTAGATGGGGGGCAATACGAGCAGTACTTC
CDR3 protein: CASSLDGGQYEQYF

J gene: TRBJ1-2
V gene: TRBV5-1
D gene: TRBD1
clone size: -
CDR3 length: 15
CDR3 DNA: TGCGCCAGCAGCTTGACTACAGGGGATAACTATGGCTACACCTTC
CDR3 protein: CASSLTTGDNYGYTF

J gene: TRBJ1-5
V gene: TRBV7-2
D gene: -
clone size: -
CDR3 length: 13
CDR3 DNA: TGTGCCAGCAGCTTAGTTGATTTTCAGCCCCAGCATTTT
CDR3 protein: CASSLVDFQPQHF

J gene: TRBJ2-5
V gene: TRBV9
D gene: TRBD2
clone size: -
CDR3 length: 15
CDR3 DNA: TGTGCCAGCAGCGTAGGTAGCGGGACTCAAGAGACCCAGTACTTC
CDR3 protein: CASSVGSGTQETQYF

J gene: TRBJ2-1
V gene: TRBV5-4
D gene: -
clone size: -
CDR3 length: 20
CDR3 DNA: TGTGCCAGCAGCCGAGTCCCGGAGGGCCTACAGCGCAGCTCCTACAATGAGCAGTTCTTC
CDR3 protein: CASSRVPEGLQRSSYNEQFF

J gene: TRBJ2-7
V gene: TRBV6-6
D gene: -
clone size: -
CDR3 length: 16
CDR3 DNA: TGTGCCAGCAGTTACTCGGGCGGGGCCCTCTCCTACGAGCAGTACTTC
CDR3 protein: CASSYSGGALSYEQYF

J gene: TRBJ1-4
V gene: TRBV29-1
D gene: -
clone size: -
CDR3 length: 12
CDR3 DNA: TGCAGCATGAGGTGGAGAAATGAAAAACTGTTTTTT
CDR3 protein: CSMRWRNEKLFF

J gene: TRBJ2-2
V gene: TRBV7-2
D gene: -
clone size: -
CDR3 length: 14
CDR3 DNA: TGTGCCAGCAGCTTTCGACAGGAAGCCGGGGAGCTGTTTTTT
CDR3 protein: CASSFRQEAGELFF